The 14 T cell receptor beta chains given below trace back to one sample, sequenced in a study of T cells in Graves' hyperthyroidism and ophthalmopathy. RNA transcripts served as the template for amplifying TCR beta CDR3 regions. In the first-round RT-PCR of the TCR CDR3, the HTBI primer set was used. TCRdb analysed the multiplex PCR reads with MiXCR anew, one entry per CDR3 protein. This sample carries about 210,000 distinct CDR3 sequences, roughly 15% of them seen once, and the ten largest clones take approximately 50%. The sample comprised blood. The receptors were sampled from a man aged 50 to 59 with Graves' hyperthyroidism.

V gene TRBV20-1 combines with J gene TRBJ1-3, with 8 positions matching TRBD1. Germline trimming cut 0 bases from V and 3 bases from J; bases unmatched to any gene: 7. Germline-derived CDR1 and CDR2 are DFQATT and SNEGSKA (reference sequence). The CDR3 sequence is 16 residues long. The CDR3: CSARDSTQGDGNTIYF. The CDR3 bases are TGCAGTGCTAGAGACTCGACACAGGGGGATGGAAACACCATATATTTT.

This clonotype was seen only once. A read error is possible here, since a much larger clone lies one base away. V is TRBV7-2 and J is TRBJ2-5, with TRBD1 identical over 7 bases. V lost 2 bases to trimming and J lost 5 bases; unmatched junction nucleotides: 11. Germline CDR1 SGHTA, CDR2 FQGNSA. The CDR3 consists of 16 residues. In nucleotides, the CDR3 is TGTGCCAGCAGCTTACCCTTCCGGGGCAGGGGGGAGACCCAGTACTTC. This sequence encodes CASSLPFRGRGETQYF.

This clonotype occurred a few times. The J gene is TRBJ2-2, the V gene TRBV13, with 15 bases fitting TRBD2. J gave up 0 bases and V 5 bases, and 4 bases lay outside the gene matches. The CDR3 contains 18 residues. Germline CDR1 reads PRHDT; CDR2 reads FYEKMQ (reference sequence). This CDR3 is CASSPGLAGGANTGELFF. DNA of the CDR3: TGTGCCAGCAGCCCGGGACTAGCGGGAGGCGCGAACACCGGGGAGCTGTTTTTT.

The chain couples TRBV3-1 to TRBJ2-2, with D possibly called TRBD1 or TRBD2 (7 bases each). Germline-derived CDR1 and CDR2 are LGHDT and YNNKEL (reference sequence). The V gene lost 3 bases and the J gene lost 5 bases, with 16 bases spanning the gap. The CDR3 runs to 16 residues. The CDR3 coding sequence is TGTGCCAGCAGCCAGATACGACAGGGAGGGACCGGGGAGCTGTTTTTT. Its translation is CASSQIRQGGTGELFF.

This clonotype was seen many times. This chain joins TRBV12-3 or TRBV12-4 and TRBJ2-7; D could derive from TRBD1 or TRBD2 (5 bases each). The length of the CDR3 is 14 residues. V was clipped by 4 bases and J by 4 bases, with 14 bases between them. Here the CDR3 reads CASSSGTDLYEQYF. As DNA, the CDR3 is TGTGCCAGCAGTTCCGGGACGGATCTTTACGAGCAGTACTTC.

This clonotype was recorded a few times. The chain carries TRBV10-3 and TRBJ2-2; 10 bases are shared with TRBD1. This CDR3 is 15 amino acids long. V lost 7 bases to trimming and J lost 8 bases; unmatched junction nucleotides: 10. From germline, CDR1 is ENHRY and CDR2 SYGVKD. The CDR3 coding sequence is TGTGCCATCACGGCGGGACAGGGGTATTCGGGGGAGCTGTTTTTT. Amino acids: CAITAGQGYSGELFF.

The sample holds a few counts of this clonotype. The CDR3, as DNA: TGTGCCAGCAGCGAAACAGGAAACTCTGGAAACACCATATATTTT. Encoded protein: CASSETGNSGNTIYF. The chain employs TRBV9 and TRBJ1-3; the D gene is possibly TRBD1 (5 bases). V was clipped by 3 bases and J by 0 bases, with 10 bases between them. This CDR3 has 15 amino acids. Germline CDR1 SGDLS, CDR2 YYNGEE.

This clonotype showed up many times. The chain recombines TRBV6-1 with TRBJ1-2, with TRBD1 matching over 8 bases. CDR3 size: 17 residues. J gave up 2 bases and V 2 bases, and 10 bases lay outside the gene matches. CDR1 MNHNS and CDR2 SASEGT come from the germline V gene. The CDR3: CASSERRAGGMNYGYTF. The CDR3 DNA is TGTGCCAGCAGTGAACGTCGCGCAGGGGGCATGAACTATGGCTACACCTTC.

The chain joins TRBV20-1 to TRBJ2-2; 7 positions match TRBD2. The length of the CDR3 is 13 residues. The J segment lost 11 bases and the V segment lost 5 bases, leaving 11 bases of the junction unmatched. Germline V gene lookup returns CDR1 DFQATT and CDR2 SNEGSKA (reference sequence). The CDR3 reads CSAGEGGIGELFF. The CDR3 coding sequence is TGCAGTGCTGGGGAGGGCGGGATCGGTGAGCTGTTTTTT.

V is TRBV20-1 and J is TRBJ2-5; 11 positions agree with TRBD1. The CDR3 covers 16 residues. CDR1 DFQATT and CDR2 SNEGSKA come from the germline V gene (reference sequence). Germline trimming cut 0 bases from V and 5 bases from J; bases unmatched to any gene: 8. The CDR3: CSARDYGQGAGETQYF. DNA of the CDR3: TGCAGTGCTAGAGACTATGGACAGGGGGCGGGGGAGACCCAGTACTTC.

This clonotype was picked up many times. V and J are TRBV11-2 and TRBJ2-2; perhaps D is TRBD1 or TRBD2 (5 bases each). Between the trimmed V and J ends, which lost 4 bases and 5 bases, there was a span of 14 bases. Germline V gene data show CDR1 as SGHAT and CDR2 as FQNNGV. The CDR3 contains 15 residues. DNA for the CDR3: TGTGCCAGCAGCTCGTGGGACGGTTCAACCGGGGAGCTGTTTTTT. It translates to CASSSWDGSTGELFF.

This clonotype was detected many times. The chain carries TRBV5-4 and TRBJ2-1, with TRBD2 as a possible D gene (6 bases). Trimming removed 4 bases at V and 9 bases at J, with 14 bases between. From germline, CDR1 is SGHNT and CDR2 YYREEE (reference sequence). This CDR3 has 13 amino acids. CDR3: CASSPWGDLEQFF. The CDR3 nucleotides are TGTGCCAGCAGCCCTTGGGGGGACCTTGAGCAGTTCTTC.

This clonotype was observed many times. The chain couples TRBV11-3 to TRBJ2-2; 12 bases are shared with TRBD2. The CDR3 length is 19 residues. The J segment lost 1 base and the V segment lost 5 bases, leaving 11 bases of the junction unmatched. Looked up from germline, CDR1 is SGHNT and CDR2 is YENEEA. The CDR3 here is CASSVRLAGELRNTGELFF. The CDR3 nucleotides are TGTGCCAGCAGCGTCCGACTAGCGGGAGAATTGAGGAACACCGGGGAGCTGTTTTTT. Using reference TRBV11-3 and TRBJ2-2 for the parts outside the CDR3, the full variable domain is EAGVVQSPRYKIIEKKQPVAFWCNPISGHNTLYWYLQNLGQGPELLIRYENEEAVDDSQLPKDRFSAERLKGVDSTLKIQPAELGDSAVYLCASSVRLAGELRNTGELFFGEGSRLTVL.

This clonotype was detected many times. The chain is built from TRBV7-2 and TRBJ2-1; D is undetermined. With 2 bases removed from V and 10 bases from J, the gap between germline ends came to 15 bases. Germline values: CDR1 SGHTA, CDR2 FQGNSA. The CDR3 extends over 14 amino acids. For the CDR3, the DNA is TGTGCCAGCAGCTTAACCGCTTCGGGCCCCGAGCAGTTCTTC. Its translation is CASSLTASGPEQFF.